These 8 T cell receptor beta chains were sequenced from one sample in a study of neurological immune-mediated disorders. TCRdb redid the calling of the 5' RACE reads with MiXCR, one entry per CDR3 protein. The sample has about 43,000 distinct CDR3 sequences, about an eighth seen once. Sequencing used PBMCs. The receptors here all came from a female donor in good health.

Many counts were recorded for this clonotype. CDR3 DNA sequence: TGCGCCAGCAGCTTGTCTCTAGCGGGAGGGCACGAGCAGTTCTTC. Encoded protein: CASSLSLAGGHEQFF. This sequence joins TRBV5-1 and TRBJ2-1; the match to TRBD2 covers 12 bases. The V gene end was trimmed by 1 base and the J gene end by 10 bases; junction bases not matched to a gene: 6. The germline V gene encodes CDR1 SGHRS and CDR2 YFSETQ. The CDR3 is 15 residues long.

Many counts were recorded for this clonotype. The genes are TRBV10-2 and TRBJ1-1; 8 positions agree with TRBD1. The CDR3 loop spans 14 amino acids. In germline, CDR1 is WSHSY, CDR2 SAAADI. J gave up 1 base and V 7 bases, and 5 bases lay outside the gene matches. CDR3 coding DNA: TGCGCCAGCACCGGACAGGGCTCGAACACTGAAGCTTTCTTT. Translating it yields CASTGQGSNTEAFF.

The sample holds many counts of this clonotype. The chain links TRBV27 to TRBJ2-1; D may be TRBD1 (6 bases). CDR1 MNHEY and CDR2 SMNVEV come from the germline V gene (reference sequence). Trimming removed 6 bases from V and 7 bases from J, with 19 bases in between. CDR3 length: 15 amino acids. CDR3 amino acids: CASSQGTYRGNEQFF. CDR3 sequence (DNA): TGTGCCAGCAGCCAAGGGACCTATAGGGGGAATGAGCAGTTCTTC.

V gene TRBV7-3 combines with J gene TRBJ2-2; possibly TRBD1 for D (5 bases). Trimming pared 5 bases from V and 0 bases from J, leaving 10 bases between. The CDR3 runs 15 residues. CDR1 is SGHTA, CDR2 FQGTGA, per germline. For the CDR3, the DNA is TGTGCCAGCAGCCCTGACAGAACGAACACCGGGGAGCTGTTTTTT. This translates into CASSPDRTNTGELFF.

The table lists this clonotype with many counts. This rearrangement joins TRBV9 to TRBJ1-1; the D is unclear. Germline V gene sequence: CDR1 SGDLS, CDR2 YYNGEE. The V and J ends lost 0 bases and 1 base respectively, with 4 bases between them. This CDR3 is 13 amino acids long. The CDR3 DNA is TGTGCCAGCAGCGTAGTTTCGAACACTGAAGCTTTCTTT. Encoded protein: CASSVVSNTEAFF.

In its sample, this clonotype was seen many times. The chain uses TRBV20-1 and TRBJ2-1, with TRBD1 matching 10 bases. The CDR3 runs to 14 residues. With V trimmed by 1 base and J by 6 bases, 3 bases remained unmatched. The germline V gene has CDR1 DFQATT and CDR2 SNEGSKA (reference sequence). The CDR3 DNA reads TGCAGTGCTAGAGGGACAGGGGGACGCAATGAGCAGTTCTTC. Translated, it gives CSARGTGGRNEQFF.

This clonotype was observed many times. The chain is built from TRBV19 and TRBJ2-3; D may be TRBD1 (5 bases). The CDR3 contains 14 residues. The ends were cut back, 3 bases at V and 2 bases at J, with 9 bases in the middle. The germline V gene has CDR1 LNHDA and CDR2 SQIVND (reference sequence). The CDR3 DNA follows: TGTGCCAGTAGTATTGCAGGGTACACAGATACGCAGTATTTT. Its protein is CASSIAGYTDTQYF.

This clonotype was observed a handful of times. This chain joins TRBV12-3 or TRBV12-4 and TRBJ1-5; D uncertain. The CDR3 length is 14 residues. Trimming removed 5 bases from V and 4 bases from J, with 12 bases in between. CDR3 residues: CASSLGRENQPQHF. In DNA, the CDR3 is TGTGCCAGCAGTCTCGGACGGGAAAATCAGCCCCAGCATTTT.